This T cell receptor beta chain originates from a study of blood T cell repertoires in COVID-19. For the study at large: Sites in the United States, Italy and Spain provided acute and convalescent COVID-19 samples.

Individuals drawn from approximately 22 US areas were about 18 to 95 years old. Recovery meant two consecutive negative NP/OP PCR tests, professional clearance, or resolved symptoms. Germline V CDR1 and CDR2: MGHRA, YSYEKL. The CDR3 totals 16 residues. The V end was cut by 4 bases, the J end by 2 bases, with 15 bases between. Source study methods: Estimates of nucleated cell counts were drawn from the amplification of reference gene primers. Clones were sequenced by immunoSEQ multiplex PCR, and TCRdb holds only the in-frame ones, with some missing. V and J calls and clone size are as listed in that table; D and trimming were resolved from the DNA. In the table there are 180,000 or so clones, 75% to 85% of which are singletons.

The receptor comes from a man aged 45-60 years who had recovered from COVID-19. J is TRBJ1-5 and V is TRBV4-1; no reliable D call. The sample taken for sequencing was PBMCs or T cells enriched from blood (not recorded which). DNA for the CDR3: TGCGCCAGCAGCCGCTCTTTGCCCGGAGGCAATCAGCCCCAGCATTTT. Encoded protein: CASSRSLPGGNQPQHF.